These T cell receptor beta chains were read from a single sample in a study of cytomegalovirus exposure and HLA in healthy donors. Clones were read by immunoSEQ multiplex PCR, and TCRdb kept only the in-frame ones, dropping some. The table includes 150,000 or so clones, about 70% detected once. The material sequenced was PBMCs. These receptors originate from a male donor in good health and CMV-seronegative. Both conserved end residues are part of each CDR3. D genes are given only for firm matches. For some rows the clone size is stated as once, few or many, or as a class when expanded; others skip it.

-,-,TRBJ1-5,TRBV18,CASSSRVDQPQHF,TGTGCCAGCTCATCGCGGGTGGATCAGCCCCAGCATTTT
-,-,TRBJ1-2,TRBV30,CAWSGGPGGYTF,TGTGCCTGGAGTGGGGGGCCTGGTGGCTACACCTTC
TRBD2,-,TRBJ2-3,TRBV6-4,CASSDSGGTLPDTQYF,TGTGCCAGCAGTGACTCCGGGGGGACTCTTCCGGATACGCAGTATTTT
-,-,TRBJ2-2,TRBV7-9,CASSPHYTGELFF,TGTGCCAGCAGCCCCCATTACACCGGGGAGCTGTTTTTT
TRBD2,few,TRBJ2-1,TRBV2,CASSETGGPREQFF,TGTGCCAGCAGTGAAACGGGGGGGCCCCGTGAGCAGTTCTTC
-,-,TRBJ2-5,TRBV4-2,CASSQGTGSGRETQYF,TGTGCCAGCAGCCAAGGGACGGGCAGCGGTCGGGAGACCCAGTACTTC
TRBD2,once,TRBJ2-7,TRBV28,CASSLAGVLSYEQYF,TGTGCCAGCAGTTTGGCGGGGGTCCTTTCCTACGAGCAGTACTTC
TRBD2,-,TRBJ2-3,TRBV7-3,CASGRTSGGDTQYF,TGTGCCAGCGGGAGGACTAGCGGGGGGGATACGCAGTATTTT
TRBD2,-,TRBJ2-1,TRBV4-1,CASSQGEVAGFYNEQFF,TGCGCCAGCAGCCAGGGGGAGGTAGCGGGGTTTTACAATGAGCAGTTCTTC
TRBD1,-,TRBJ1-1,TRBV7-9,CASSWGQGQEAFF,TGTGCCAGCAGCTGGGGACAGGGGCAAGAAGCTTTCTTT
-,-,TRBJ1-5,TRBV6-1,CASSGQANQPQHF,TGTGCCAGCAGTGGGCAGGCCAATCAGCCCCAGCATTTT
TRBD1,-,TRBJ1-4,TRBV11-2,CASSLGQGAGNEKLFF,TGTGCCAGCAGCCTCGGACAGGGGGCAGGTAATGAAAAACTGTTTTTT
TRBD1,once,TRBJ1-1,TRBV5-1,CASSLWTGPNTEAFF,TGCGCCAGCAGCCTGTGGACAGGGCCTAACACTGAAGCTTTCTTT
TRBD1,-,TRBJ1-5,TRBV9,CASGPSSGTGLLGNQPQHF,TGTGCCAGCGGACCATCCTCCGGGACAGGGCTCCTTGGCAATCAGCCCCAGCATTTT
TRBD1,-,TRBJ2-1,TRBV5-5,CASSMGQPNEQFF,TGTGCCAGCAGCATGGGACAGCCGAATGAGCAGTTCTTC
TRBD2,-,TRBJ2-3,TRBV4-3,CASSQTSGDSTDTQYF,TGCGCCAGCAGCCAGACTAGCGGGGATAGCACAGATACGCAGTATTTT
TRBD2,-,TRBJ2-2,TRBV9,CASSILAGGHTGELFF,TGTGCCAGCAGCATACTAGCGGGGGGACACACCGGGGAGCTGTTTTTT
TRBD1,-,TRBJ2-2,TRBV6-5,CASSSDRASAGELFF,TGTGCCAGCAGCTCCGACAGGGCGTCGGCCGGGGAGCTGTTTTTT
-,-,TRBJ1-1,TRBV28,CASSTVSGVNTEAFF,TGTGCCAGCAGTACAGTATCAGGGGTGAACACTGAAGCTTTCTTT
-,-,TRBJ1-1,TRBV7-6,CASSLATGGEVNTEAFF,TGTGCCAGCAGCTTAGCGACTGGGGGCGAGGTGAACACTGAAGCTTTCTTT
-,-,TRBJ2-7,TRBV19,CASSPRERPPYEQYF,TGTGCCAGTAGTCCTCGCGAGCGGCCCCCCTACGAGCAGTACTTC
-,-,TRBJ2-6,TRBV28,CASSLHGISGANVLTF,TGTGCCAGCAGTTTGCACGGGATCTCTGGGGCCAACGTCCTGACTTTC
TRBD2,-,TRBJ2-3,TRBV7-2,CASSPAGTSGGLGGYF,TGTGCCAGCAGTCCGGCCGGGACTAGCGGGGGGCTGGGTGGGTATTTT
-,-,TRBJ1-5,TRBV5-8,CASSLFGSRVNQPQHF,TGTGCCAGCAGCCTATTTGGGTCCAGGGTCAATCAGCCCCAGCATTTT
-,-,TRBJ2-5,TRBV19,CASGGGGETQYF,TGTGCCAGTGGGGGGGGCGGAGAGACCCAGTACTTC
TRBD1,-,TRBJ2-6,TRBV30,CAWRGQGNSGANVLTF,TGTGCCTGGAGAGGACAGGGTAATTCTGGGGCCAACGTCCTGACTTTC
TRBD1,once,TRBJ2-7,TRBV15,CATSSGTGANYEQYF,TGTGCCACCAGCAGCGGGACAGGGGCTAACTACGAGCAGTACTTC
-,-,TRBJ1-6,TRBV4-3,CASSQDSGSSYNSPLHF,TGCGCCAGCAGCCAAGATAGCGGGAGCTCCTATAATTCACCCCTCCACTTT
-,-,TRBJ1-2,TRBV5-4,CASSLGGGGNYGYTF,TGTGCCAGCAGCTTGGGTGGGGGGGGAAACTATGGCTACACCTTC
TRBD1,-,TRBJ1-5,TRBV19,CASSPTGLEQPQHF,TGTGCCAGTAGCCCGACAGGGTTGGAGCAGCCCCAGCATTTT
TRBD1,-,TRBJ2-3,TRBV7-9,CASSFGQGLDTQYF,TGTGCCAGCAGCTTCGGACAGGGGCTTGATACGCAGTATTTT
TRBD2,-,TRBJ2-5,TRBV13,CASSGRGASETQYF,TGTGCCAGCAGCGGGCGGGGGGCATCCGAGACCCAGTACTTC
TRBD1,-,TRBJ1-2,TRBV29-1,CSVEEPLLGQGAQGGYTF,TGCAGCGTTGAAGAACCCCTCCTGGGACAGGGGGCTCAGGGTGGCTACACCTTC
-,few,TRBJ2-6,TRBV7-9,CSSSLYSRHGANVLTF,TGTTCCAGCAGCTTATACAGCCGACATGGGGCCAACGTCCTGACTTTC
-,-,TRBJ1-1,TRBV6-5,CASSYRGFGTEAFF,TGTGCCAGCAGTTACCGGGGGTTTGGCACTGAAGCTTTCTTT
-,few,TRBJ1-1,TRBV28,CASSLQTVNTEAFF,TGTGCCAGCAGTTTACAGACAGTAAACACTGAAGCTTTCTTT
-,-,TRBJ1-2,TRBV30,CACAQGTGGYTF,TGTGCCTGCGCTCAGGGGACGGGGGGCTACACCTTC
TRBD2,-,TRBJ2-7,TRBV4-3,CASSPGRELGYEQYF,TGCGCCAGCAGCCCGGGGAGGGAATTGGGGTACGAGCAGTACTTC
-,-,TRBJ2-1,TRBV6-1,CASSPPGSSYNEQFF,TGTGCCAGCAGTCCCCCGGGGAGCTCCTACAATGAGCAGTTCTTC
-,-,TRBJ2-5,TRBV5-1,CASSLGQVYQETQYF,TGCGCCAGCAGCTTGGGACAGGTGTACCAAGAGACCCAGTACTTC
-,-,TRBJ1-1,TRBV7-3,CASSLEPTGEAFF,TGTGCCAGCAGCTTAGAACCGACGGGTGAAGCTTTCTTT
-,-,TRBJ2-1,TRBV5-4,CASSLGGSGNNEQFF,TGTGCCAGCAGCTTGGGTGGGAGCGGAAACAATGAGCAGTTCTTC
TRBD2,once,TRBJ2-3,TRBV9,CASSGRAGEPTDTQYF,TGTGCCAGCAGCGGCCGAGCGGGGGAGCCGACAGATACGCAGTATTTT
TRBD1,-,TRBJ1-4,TRBV28,CASSSSGTGGADEKLFF,TGTGCCAGCAGTAGTTCCGGGACAGGGGGCGCTGATGAAAAACTGTTTTTT
TRBD1,-,TRBJ1-2,TRBV4-1,CASSQLRDRLSYGYTF,TGCGCCAGCAGCCAGCTCCGGGACAGGTTGAGCTATGGCTACACCTTC
-,-,TRBJ1-5,TRBV13,CASSRTQTGAPGPQHF,TGTGCCAGCAGCCGCACCCAGACAGGAGCCCCGGGGCCCCAGCATTTT
-,-,TRBJ2-2,TRBV11-3,CASSLSGMSGELFF,TGTGCCAGCAGCTTATCAGGGATGTCCGGGGAGCTGTTTTTT
TRBD1,-,TRBJ2-7,TRBV5-1,CASSLNPDRATYEQYF,TGCGCCAGCAGCTTGAACCCCGACAGGGCAACCTACGAGCAGTACTTC
-,-,TRBJ1-5,TRBV5-8,CASSPRVGNQPQHF,TGTGCCAGCAGCCCCAGGGTAGGGAATCAGCCCCAGCATTTT
TRBD1,-,TRBJ1-6,TRBV7-9,CASSPRVGGQLHF,TGTGCCAGCAGTCCACGAGTAGGGGGCCAGCTCCACTTT
-,once,TRBJ1-6,TRBV9,CASSVEGRTNSPLHF,TGTGCCAGCAGCGTAGAAGGGCGGACAAATTCACCCCTCCACTTT
-,few,TRBJ2-7,TRBV10-3,CAISPGLQQYF,TGTGCCATCAGTCCCGGTCTGCAGCAGTACTTC
TRBD1,-,TRBJ1-2,TRBV7-9,CASSPLTGTEGYTF,TGTGCCAGCAGCCCATTGACAGGGACAGAGGGCTACACCTTC
-,-,TRBJ2-7,TRBV13,CASSTRTRHEQYF,TGTGCCAGCAGCACCAGGACTCGCCACGAGCAGTACTTC
TRBD1,few,TRBJ2-7,TRBV6-1,CASSEEGGASYEQYF,TGTGCCAGCAGTGAAGAAGGGGGCGCGTCCTACGAGCAGTACTTC
TRBD1,-,TRBJ2-7,TRBV19,CASSEPTGGSYEQYF,TGTGCCAGTAGTGAGCCGACAGGGGGGTCCTACGAGCAGTACTTC
-,-,TRBJ1-2,TRBV29-1,CSVALWGSNYGYTF,TGCAGCGTTGCGTTGTGGGGCTCTAACTATGGCTACACCTTC
TRBD1,-,TRBJ1-5,TRBV2,CASSAGTGGNQPQHF,TGTGCCAGCAGTGCCGGGACAGGGGGCAATCAGCCCCAGCATTTT
TRBD1,few,TRBJ1-4,TRBV4-1,CASSRRTGPNEKLFF,TGCGCCAGCAGCCGCAGGACAGGGCCGAATGAAAAACTGTTTTTT